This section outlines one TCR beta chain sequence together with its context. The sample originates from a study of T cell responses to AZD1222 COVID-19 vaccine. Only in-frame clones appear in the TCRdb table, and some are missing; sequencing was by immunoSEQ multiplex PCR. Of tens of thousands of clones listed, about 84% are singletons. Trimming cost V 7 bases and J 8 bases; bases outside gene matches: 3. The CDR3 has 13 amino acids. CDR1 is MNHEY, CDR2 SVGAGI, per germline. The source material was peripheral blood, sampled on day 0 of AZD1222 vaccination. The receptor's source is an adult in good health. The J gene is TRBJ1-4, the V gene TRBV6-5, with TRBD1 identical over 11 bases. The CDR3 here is CASKDRGREKLFF. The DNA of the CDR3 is TGTGCCAGCAAGGACAGGGGGCGGGAAAAACTGTTTTTT.